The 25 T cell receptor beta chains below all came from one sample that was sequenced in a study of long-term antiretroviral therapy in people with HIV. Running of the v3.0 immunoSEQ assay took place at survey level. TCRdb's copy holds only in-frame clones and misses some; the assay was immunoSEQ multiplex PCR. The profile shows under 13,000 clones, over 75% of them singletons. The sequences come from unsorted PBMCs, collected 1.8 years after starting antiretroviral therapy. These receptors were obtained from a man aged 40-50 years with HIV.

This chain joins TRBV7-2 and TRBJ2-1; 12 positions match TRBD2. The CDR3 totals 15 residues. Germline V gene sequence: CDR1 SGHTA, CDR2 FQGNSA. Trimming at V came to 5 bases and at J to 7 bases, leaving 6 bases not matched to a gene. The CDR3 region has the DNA TGTGCCAGCAGCCCGCGACTAGCGGGAGATAATGAGCAGTTCTTC. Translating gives CASSPRLAGDNEQFF.

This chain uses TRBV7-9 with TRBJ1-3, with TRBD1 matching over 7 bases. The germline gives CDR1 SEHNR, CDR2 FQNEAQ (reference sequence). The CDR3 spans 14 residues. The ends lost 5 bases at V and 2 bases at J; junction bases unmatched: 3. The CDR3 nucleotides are TGTGCCAGCAGCCTCACAGGGGCTGGAAACACCATATATTTT. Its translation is CASSLTGAGNTIYF.

This CDR3 reads CASSIGGQGSPFF. The DNA of the CDR3 is TGTGCCAGTAGTATAGGGGGGCAGGGATCTCCTTTCTTT. The chain carries TRBV19 and TRBJ1-1, with D tentatively TRBD1 (6 bases). CDR3 length: 13 amino acids. Trimming took 1 base from V and 12 from J, leaving 15 bases between them. Germline values: CDR1 LNHDA, CDR2 SQIVND (reference sequence).

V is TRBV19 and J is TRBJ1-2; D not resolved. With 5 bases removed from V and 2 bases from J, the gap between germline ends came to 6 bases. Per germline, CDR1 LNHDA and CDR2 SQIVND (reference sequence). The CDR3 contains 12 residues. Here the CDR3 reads CASSVRNYGYTF. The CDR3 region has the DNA TGTGCCAGTAGTGTCCGGAACTATGGCTACACCTTC.

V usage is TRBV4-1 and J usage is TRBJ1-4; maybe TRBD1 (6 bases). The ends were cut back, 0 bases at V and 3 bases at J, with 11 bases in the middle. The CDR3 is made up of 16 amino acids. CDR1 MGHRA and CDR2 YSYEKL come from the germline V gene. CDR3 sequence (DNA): TGCGCCAGCAGCCAAGATTCGGGGGCCTCTAATGAAAAACTGTTTTTT. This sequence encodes CASSQDSGASNEKLFF.

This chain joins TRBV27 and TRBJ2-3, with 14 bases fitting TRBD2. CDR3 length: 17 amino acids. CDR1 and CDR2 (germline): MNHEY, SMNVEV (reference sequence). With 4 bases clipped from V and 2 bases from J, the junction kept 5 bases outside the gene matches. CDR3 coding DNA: TGTGCCAGCAGTTACTTGGGACTAGCGGGGGACACAGATACGCAGTATTTT. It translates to CASSYLGLAGDTDTQYF.

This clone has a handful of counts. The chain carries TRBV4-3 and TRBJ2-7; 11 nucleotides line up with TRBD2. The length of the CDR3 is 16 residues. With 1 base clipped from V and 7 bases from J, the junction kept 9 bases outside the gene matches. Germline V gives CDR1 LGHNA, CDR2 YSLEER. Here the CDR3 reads CASSQGLAGRHPEQYF. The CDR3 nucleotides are TGCGCCAGCAGCCAAGGACTAGCGGGACGACATCCGGAGCAGTACTTC.

The CDR3 is CASSLPFRQGPETQYF. CDR3 bases: TGTGCCAGCAGCTTACCCTTCCGACAGGGCCCAGAGACCCAGTACTTC. V is TRBV7-9 and J is TRBJ2-5; TRBD1 matches 7 bases. Losses at the gene ends were 2 bases for V and 4 bases for J; bases not matched to a gene: 10. CDR3 length: 16 residues. Germline lookup yields CDR1 SEHNR and CDR2 FQNEAQ (reference sequence).

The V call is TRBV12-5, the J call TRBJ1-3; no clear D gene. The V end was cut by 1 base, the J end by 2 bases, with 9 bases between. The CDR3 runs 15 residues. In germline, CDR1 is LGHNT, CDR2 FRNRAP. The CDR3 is CASGLASGAGNTIYF. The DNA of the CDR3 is TGTGCTAGTGGTTTGGCCTCGGGAGCTGGAAACACCATATATTTT. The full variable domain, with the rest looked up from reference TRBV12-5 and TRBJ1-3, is DARVTQTPRHKVTEMGQEVTMRCQPILGHNTVFWYRQTMMQGLELLAYFRNRAPLDDSGMPKDRFSAEMPDATLATLKIQPSEPRDSAVYFCASGLASGAGNTIYFGEGSWLTVV.

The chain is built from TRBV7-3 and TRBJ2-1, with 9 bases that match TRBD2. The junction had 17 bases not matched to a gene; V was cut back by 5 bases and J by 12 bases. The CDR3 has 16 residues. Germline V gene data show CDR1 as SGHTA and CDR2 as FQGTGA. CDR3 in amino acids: CASSLYPIAGEGGQFF. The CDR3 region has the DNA TGTGCCAGCAGCCTATACCCCATAGCGGGAGAAGGGGGGCAGTTCTTC.

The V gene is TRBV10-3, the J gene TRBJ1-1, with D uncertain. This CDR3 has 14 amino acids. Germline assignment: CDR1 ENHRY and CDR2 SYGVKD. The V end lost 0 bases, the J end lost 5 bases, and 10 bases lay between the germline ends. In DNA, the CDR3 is TGTGCCATCAGTGAGTCTTTCGGGGAAACTGAAGCTTTCTTT. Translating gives CAISESFGETEAFF.

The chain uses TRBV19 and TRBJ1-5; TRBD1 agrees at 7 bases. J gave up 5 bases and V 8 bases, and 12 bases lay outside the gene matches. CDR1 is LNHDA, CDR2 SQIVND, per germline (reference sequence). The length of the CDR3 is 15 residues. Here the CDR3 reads CASSTLSRGYQPQHF. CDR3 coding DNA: TGTGCCAGTTCCACCCTCTCCAGGGGGTATCAGCCCCAGCATTTT.

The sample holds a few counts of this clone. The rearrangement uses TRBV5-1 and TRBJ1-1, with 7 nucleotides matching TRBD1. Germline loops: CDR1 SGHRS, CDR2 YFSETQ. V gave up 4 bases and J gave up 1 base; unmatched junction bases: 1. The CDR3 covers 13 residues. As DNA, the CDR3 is TGCGCCAGCAGCCGGGACAGGAACACTGAAGCTTTCTTT. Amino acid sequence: CASSRDRNTEAFF.

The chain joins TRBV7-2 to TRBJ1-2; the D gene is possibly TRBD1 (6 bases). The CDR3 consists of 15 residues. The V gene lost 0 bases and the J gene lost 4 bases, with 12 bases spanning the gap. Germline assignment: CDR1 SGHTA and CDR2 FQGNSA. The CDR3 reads CASSLAAGTIYGYTF. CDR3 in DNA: TGTGCCAGCAGCTTAGCGGCCGGGACAATCTATGGCTACACCTTC.

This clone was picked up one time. CDR3 in DNA: TGTGCCAGCAGCTTAGGAACGGCTATAGCGGAAGAGACCCAGTACTTC. It codes for CASSLGTAIAEETQYF. The gene calls are TRBV11-3 and TRBJ2-5, with D maybe TRBD2 (6 bases). Germline CDR1 reads SGHNT; CDR2 reads YENEEA. V lost 1 base and J 3 bases, leaving 15 bases between the germline ends. The CDR3 runs 16 residues.

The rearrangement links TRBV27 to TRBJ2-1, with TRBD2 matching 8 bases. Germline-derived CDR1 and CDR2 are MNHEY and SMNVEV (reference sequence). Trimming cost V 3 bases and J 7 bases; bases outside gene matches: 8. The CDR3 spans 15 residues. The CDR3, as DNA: TGTGCCAGCAGTTTCCAGCGGGAGATCGGTAATGAGCAGTTCTTC. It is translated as CASSFQREIGNEQFF.

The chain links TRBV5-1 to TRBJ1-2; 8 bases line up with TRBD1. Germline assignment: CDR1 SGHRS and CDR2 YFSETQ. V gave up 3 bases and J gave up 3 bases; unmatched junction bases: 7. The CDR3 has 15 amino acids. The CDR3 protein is CASSSSEDRDYGYTF. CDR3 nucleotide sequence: TGCGCCAGCAGCTCCTCCGAGGACAGGGACTATGGCTACACCTTC.

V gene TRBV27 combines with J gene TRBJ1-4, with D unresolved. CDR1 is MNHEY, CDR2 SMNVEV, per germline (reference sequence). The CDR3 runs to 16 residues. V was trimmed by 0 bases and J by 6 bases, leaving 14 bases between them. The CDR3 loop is CASSLSGWGQHEKLFF. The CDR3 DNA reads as TGTGCCAGCAGTTTATCGGGCTGGGGTCAGCATGAAAAACTGTTTTTT.

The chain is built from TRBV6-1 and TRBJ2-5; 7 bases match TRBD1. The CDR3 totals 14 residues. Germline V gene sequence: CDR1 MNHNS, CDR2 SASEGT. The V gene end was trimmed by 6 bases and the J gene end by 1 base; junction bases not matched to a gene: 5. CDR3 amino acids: CASRGTGAQETQYF. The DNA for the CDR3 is TGTGCCAGCAGGGGAACAGGGGCCCAAGAGACCCAGTACTTC.

DNA of the CDR3: TGTGCCATCAGTGAGTCGACGGACCTGGGGACTGAAGCTTTCTTT. Translated: CAISESTDLGTEAFF. The chain carries TRBV10-3 and TRBJ1-1, with D hard to call. In germline, CDR1 is ENHRY, CDR2 SYGVKD. V lost 0 bases, J lost 5 bases, and 13 bases lay in between. CDR3 length equals 15 residues.

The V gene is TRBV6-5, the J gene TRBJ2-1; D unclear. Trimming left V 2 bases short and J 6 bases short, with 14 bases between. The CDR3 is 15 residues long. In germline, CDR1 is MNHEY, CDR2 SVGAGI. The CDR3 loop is CASSYTQALLNEQFF. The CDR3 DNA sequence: TGTGCCAGCAGTTACACGCAAGCCTTGCTCAATGAGCAGTTCTTC.

CDR3 sequence (DNA): TGTGCCAGCAGTAAAACAGGAAACGGTGAAAAACTGTTTTTT. Residues: CASSKTGNGEKLFF. The chain couples TRBV27 to TRBJ1-4; D may be TRBD1 (5 bases). The CDR3 extends over 14 amino acids. The V gene's germline CDR1 is MNHEY and CDR2 SMNVEV (reference sequence). V lost 5 bases and J lost 7, with 14 bases in between.

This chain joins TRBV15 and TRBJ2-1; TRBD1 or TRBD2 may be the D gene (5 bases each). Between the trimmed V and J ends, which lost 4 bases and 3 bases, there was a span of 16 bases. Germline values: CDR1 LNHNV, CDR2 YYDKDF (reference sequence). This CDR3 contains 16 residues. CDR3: CATSTSVTGHYNEQFF. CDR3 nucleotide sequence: TGTGCCACCAGCACATCCGTGACGGGGCACTACAATGAGCAGTTCTTC.

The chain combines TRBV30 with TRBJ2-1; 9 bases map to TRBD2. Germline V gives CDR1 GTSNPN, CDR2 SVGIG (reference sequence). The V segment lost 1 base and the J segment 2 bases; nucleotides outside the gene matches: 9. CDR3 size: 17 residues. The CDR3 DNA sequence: TGTGCCTGGAGTGGGGGTGCTAGCGGGACCGCCTACAATGAGCAGTTCTTC. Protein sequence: CAWSGGASGTAYNEQFF.

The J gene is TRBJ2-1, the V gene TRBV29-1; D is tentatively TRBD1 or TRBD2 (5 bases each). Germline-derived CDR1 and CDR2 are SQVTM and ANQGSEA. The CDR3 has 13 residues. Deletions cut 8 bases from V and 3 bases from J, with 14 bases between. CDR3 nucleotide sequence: TGCAGCACCCGAGGGACCCTCTACAATGAGCAGTTCTTC. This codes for CSTRGTLYNEQFF.